The clone carrying this T cell receptor (beta chain) was found a few times. A much larger clone is a single base away; this may be a read error. Germline V gene data show CDR1 as MDHEN and CDR2 as SYDVKM. The CDR3 totals 13 residues. The V gene lost 8 bases and the J gene lost 5 bases, with 13 bases spanning the gap. These data originate in a study of T cells in Graves' hyperthyroidism and ophthalmopathy. TCR beta CDR3 regions were amplified from RNA. The HTBI primer set drove a first-round RT-PCR of the TCR CDR3. TCRdb ran MiXCR on the multiplex PCR reads and lists one entry per CDR3 protein. The table lists approximately 600,000 distinct CDR3 sequences, around 15% of them singletons.

Sample: blood. This TCR derives from a middle-aged woman with Graves' ophthalmopathy. The chain employs TRBV28 and TRBJ1-5; unclear D gene. The CDR3 region is CASALGSDQPQHF. CDR3 DNA: TGTGCCAGCGCCCTAGGGAGCGATCAGCCCCAGCATTTT.